The 23 T cell receptor beta chains listed next were all sequenced from one sample in a study of T cells after yellow fever vaccination. TCRdb processed the 5' RACE reads anew with MiXCR; each CDR3 protein has one entry. The sample lists approximately 580,000 distinct CDR3 sequences, about a sixth occurring once. This specimen consisted of PBMCs, obtained less than 6 days after the first yellow fever vaccination. The receptor source for this set is a man aged 18 to 29 who received the YFV17D yellow fever vaccine.

This clonotype was seen a few times. The V and J genes are TRBV20-1 and TRBJ1-2; D is unresolved. The CDR3 runs to 15 residues. Germline V gene sequence: CDR1 DFQATT, CDR2 SNEGSKA (reference sequence). V dropped 5 bases and J dropped 0 bases, with 16 bases sitting between them. The CDR3 reads CSAPSLPLANYGYTF. The CDR3, as DNA: TGCAGTGCTCCGAGCTTACCCCTAGCTAACTATGGCTACACCTTC.

The rearrangement uses TRBV7-6 and TRBJ2-7; D possibly corresponds to TRBD2 (5 bases). The CDR3 sequence is 13 residues long. Germline CDR1 is SGHVS and CDR2 is FNYEAQ. V lost 5 bases and J lost 5, with 13 bases in between. This chain's CDR3 is CASSEGGFDEQYF. The CDR3 coding sequence is TGTGCCAGCAGCGAGGGTGGTTTTGACGAGCAGTACTTC. The whole variable domain, remainder taken from reference TRBV7-6 and TRBJ2-7, is GAGVSQSPRYKVTKRGQDVALRCDPISGHVSLYWYRQALGQGPEFLTYFNYEAQQDKSGLPNDRFSAERPEGSISTLTIQRTEQRDSAMYRCASSEGGFDEQYFGPGTRLTVT.

This rearrangement joins TRBV7-9 to TRBJ2-2; 7 bases map to TRBD2. The ends lost 4 bases at V and 1 base at J; junction bases unmatched: 3. Germline CDR1 is SEHNR and CDR2 is FQNEAQ (reference sequence). This CDR3 is built from 15 residues. For the CDR3, the DNA is TGTGCCAGCAGCTGGGGGAGGGTGAACACCGGGGAGCTGTTTTTT. Translated, it gives CASSWGRVNTGELFF.

V usage is TRBV6-5 and J usage is TRBJ1-1; 7 bases match TRBD1. The CDR3 totals 18 residues. V lost 0 bases and J lost 1; bases outside the gene matches: 11. The germline V gene encodes CDR1 MNHEY and CDR2 SVGAGI. The CDR3 DNA reads TGTGCCAGCAGTTACTCGTTCAGGGGGAGGCATCAGAACACTGAAGCTTTCTTT. It yields the protein CASSYSFRGRHQNTEAFF.

The V call is TRBV12-3 or TRBV12-4, the J call TRBJ2-1; 9 bases line up with TRBD1. V shed 3 bases and J 7 bases; nucleotides not matched to a gene: 7. The CDR3 spans 15 residues. CDR3 amino acids: CASSFPTGGINEQFF. The CDR3 DNA follows: TGTGCCAGCAGTTTCCCCACAGGGGGCATTAATGAGCAGTTCTTC.

This clonotype has only a few counts. The chain links TRBV4-1 to TRBJ2-7; TRBD1 aligns across 10 bases. From germline, CDR1 is MGHRA and CDR2 YSYEKL. This CDR3 region has 14 residues. With V trimmed by 1 base and J by 7 bases, 4 bases remained unmatched. CDR3 loop: CASSQVGTGEEQYV. DNA of the CDR3: TGCGCCAGCAGCCAAGTGGGGACAGGGGAAGAGCAGTACGTC.

This clonotype was found a few times. CDR3 nucleotide sequence: TGTGCCAGCAGTTTAGCCCGTCAGCATGGCGGGGCTATGGACACCGGGGAGCTGTTTTTT. It specifies CASSLARQHGGAMDTGELFF. V is TRBV12-3 or TRBV12-4 and J is TRBJ2-2; perhaps TRBD2 as D (6 bases). V was shortened by 0 bases and J by 3 bases, with 23 bases between the two germline ends. CDR3 length: 20 residues.

To note about this clonotype: Because the CDR3 is missing its conserved closing phenylalanine or tryptophan, this is likely a read error. The DNA is left out, because the CDR3 cannot be placed on it with certainty; the CDR3 is given as TCRdb lists it. The V call is TRBV14, the J call TRBJ2-1; TRBD2 is taken as the D call from the table, unchecked against the DNA. Germline CDR1 is SGHDN and CDR2 is FVKESK. The CDR3 has 14 residues if both end residues are counted. This CDR3 is CASSPGVLCWGVVC.

V usage is TRBV4-3 and J usage is TRBJ2-7; D gene uncertain. The germline CDR1 and CDR2 sequences are LGHNA and YSLEER. V was shortened by 2 bases and J by 6 bases, with 20 bases between the two germline ends. The CDR3 runs 16 residues. In DNA form, the CDR3 reads TGCGCCAGCAGCCAAAGAGGCCTGACGGCCAGAGGCGAGCAGTACTTC. As protein: CASSQRGLTARGEQYF.

This clonotype was seen ten or more times. V gene TRBV7-6 combines with J gene TRBJ2-2, with D maybe TRBD2 (6 bases). Trimming removed 2 bases at V and 3 bases at J, with 10 bases between. The CDR3 runs to 15 residues. Germline V gives CDR1 SGHVS, CDR2 FNYEAQ. In DNA form, the CDR3 reads TGTGCCAGCAGCTTATATGGGGGGTACACCGGGGAGCTGTTTTTT. It encodes CASSLYGGYTGELFF.

This clonotype has only a few counts. The CDR3 DNA follows: TGTGCCAGCAGCTTAAGTGACAGGGGACGGCAACAAGAGACCCAGTACTTC. Amino acid sequence: CASSLSDRGRQQETQYF. V is TRBV7-9 and J is TRBJ2-5; 8 nucleotides agree with TRBD1. Per the germline V gene, CDR1 is SEHNR and CDR2 is FQNEAQ (reference sequence). The CDR3 has 17 amino acids. The V segment lost 2 bases and the J segment 2 bases; nucleotides outside the gene matches: 10. The entire variable domain, with the rest obtained from reference TRBV7-9 and TRBJ2-5, is as follows: DTGVSQNPRHKITKRGQNVTFRCDPISEHNRLYWYRQTLGQGPEFLTYFQNEAQLEKSRLLSDRFSAERPKGSFSTLEIQRTEQGDSAMYLCASSLSDRGRQQETQYFGPGTRLLVL.

The chain carries TRBV7-9 and TRBJ2-1; no firm D call. Germline-derived CDR1 and CDR2 are SEHNR and FQNEAQ (reference sequence). V shed 6 bases and J shed 10 bases, with 10 bases lying between them. The CDR3 has 11 residues. The CDR3 DNA reads TGTGCCAGCAGTTGGATTGACGAGCAGTTCTTC. As protein: CASSWIDEQFF.

The J gene is TRBJ1-3, the V gene TRBV18; possibly TRBD1 for D (6 bases). The germline CDR1 and CDR2 sequences are KGHSH and LQKENI. The ends were cut back, 2 bases at V and 0 bases at J, with 14 bases in the middle. The CDR3 extends over 17 amino acids. CDR3 region: CASSPGYRDLSGNTIYF. CDR3 coding DNA: TGTGCCAGCTCACCAGGATACAGGGACCTCTCTGGAAACACCATATATTTT.

The chain recombines TRBV20-1 with TRBJ1-2, with 9 bases that match TRBD1. The junction had 11 bases not matched to a gene; V was cut back by 0 bases and J by 6 bases. Germline V CDR1 and CDR2: DFQATT, SNEGSKA (reference sequence). This CDR3 spans 16 amino acids. CDR3 nucleotide sequence: TGCAGTGCTAGAGATCCAGGACAGGGGTTCGGGGATGGCTACACCTTC. This gives the protein CSARDPGQGFGDGYTF.

This clonotype was detected a few times. V is TRBV6-1 and J is TRBJ2-3; the D gene is possibly TRBD1 (6 bases). This CDR3 has 15 amino acids. V was clipped by 6 bases and J by 0 bases, with 13 bases between them. CDR1 is MNHNS, CDR2 SASEGT, per germline. In DNA form, the CDR3 reads TGTGCCAGCAGATCCAGGGGACCTAGCACAGATACGCAGTATTTT. Translated: CASRSRGPSTDTQYF.

This clonotype showed up just a few times. The V call is TRBV6-2 or TRBV6-3, the J call TRBJ2-1, with 13 bases matching TRBD2. This CDR3 region has 14 residues. Germline lookup yields CDR1 MNHEY and CDR2 SVGEGT. J gave up 10 bases and V 4 bases, and 4 bases lay outside the gene matches. The CDR3 loop is CASSLRLAGGEQFF. The CDR3 DNA sequence: TGTGCCAGCAGTTTGCGACTAGCGGGGGGAGAGCAGTTCTTC.

V gene TRBV6-2 or TRBV6-3 combines with J gene TRBJ2-2; no clear D gene. The CDR3 loop spans 13 amino acids. Germline values: CDR1 MNHEY, CDR2 SVGEGT. Deletions cut 2 bases from V and 3 bases from J, with 4 bases between. The DNA for the CDR3 is TGTGCCAGCAGTTACGACGACACCGGGGAGCTGTTTTTT. Translating it yields CASSYDDTGELFF.

The chain couples TRBV29-1 to TRBJ1-1; D is perhaps TRBD1 (6 bases). Germline V CDR1 and CDR2: SQVTM, ANQGSEA. Trimming took off 6 bases at V and 5 bases at J, with 10 bases between the two ends. The CDR3 has 11 amino acids. The CDR3 region is CSVRGGTEAFF. CDR3 nucleotide sequence: TGCAGCGTCAGGGGAGGGACTGAAGCTTTCTTT.

The rearrangement uses TRBV3-1 and TRBJ1-2; D not resolved. CDR3 size: 14 residues. The V end was cut by 0 bases, the J end by 4 bases, with 9 bases between. The V gene's germline CDR1 is LGHDT and CDR2 YNNKEL (reference sequence). The DNA of the CDR3 is TGTGCCAGCAGCCAAGATCGAAAGGGCTATGGCTACACCTTC. Its translation: CASSQDRKGYGYTF.

This clonotype was seen only a few times. This sequence joins TRBV10-3 and TRBJ2-1; TRBD2 is a possible D gene (6 bases). Germline V gene data show CDR1 as ENHRY and CDR2 as SYGVKD. This CDR3 region has 16 residues. Trimming took off 3 bases at V and 1 base at J, with 13 bases between the two ends. The CDR3 nucleotides read TGTGCCATCAGTGACCCGCCGGGGGAGTCCTACAATGAGCAGTTCTTC. It is translated as CAISDPPGESYNEQFF.

CDR3 residues: CASSGTGANVLTF. The CDR3 region has the DNA TGCGCCAGTTCAGGGACTGGGGCCAACGTCCTGACTTTC. This chain links TRBV5-1 with TRBJ2-6, with D perhaps matching TRBD1 (5 bases). The CDR3 loop spans 13 amino acids. The germline V and J ends were trimmed by 8 bases and 2 bases, with 8 bases remaining between them. Germline V gene data show CDR1 as SGHRS and CDR2 as YFSETQ.

This clonotype was observed a few times. V and J are TRBV4-2 and TRBJ2-5; no clear D gene. Trimming stripped 0 bases from V and 2 bases from J, with 10 bases between. Germline assignment: CDR1 LGHNA and CDR2 YNFKEQ. The CDR3 loop spans 15 amino acids. The CDR3, as DNA: TGTGCCAGCAGCCAAGAATCCGATCCTCAAGAGACCCAGTACTTC. This sequence encodes CASSQESDPQETQYF.

This clonotype showed up just a few times. This rearrangement joins TRBV12-3 or TRBV12-4 to TRBJ1-2; 8 bases are a match to TRBD1. With V trimmed by 7 bases and J by 4 bases, 17 bases remained unmatched. This CDR3 has 17 residues. The CDR3 here is CASTTPNLDRGGYGYTF. CDR3 DNA: TGTGCCAGCACTACCCCGAACCTTGACAGGGGCGGCTATGGCTACACCTTC.